The sequence of this T cell receptor beta chain was determined in a study of OX40 agonist ivuxolimab in advanced cancers. Findings of the study overall: There were, on average, more expanded clones in CD8+ T cells than in CD4+. In the 0.1-3.0 mg/kg groups, partial responders showed among the lowest expansion.

Per germline, CDR1 MNHEY and CDR2 SVGAGI. The CDR3 sequence is 16 residues long. Trimming removed 2 bases from V and 4 bases from J, with 12 bases in between. Concerning this clone itself: Its cognate antigen is unknown.

Here immunoSEQ multiplex PCR was the method, and the copy in TCRdb shows in-frame clones only, minus some. The table lists approximately 100,000 clones, roughly nine tenths of them singletons, with about 0.48% in the top ten. This clonotype was sampled from an adult with an advanced solid tumor such as melanoma, head and neck, liver or kidney cancer. This sequence joins TRBV6-5 and TRBJ1-6; the D gene is possibly TRBD1 (6 bases). Sequenced material: CD4+ or CD8+ T cells sorted from blood, taken in a trial of the OX40 agonist ivuxolimab. The CDR3: CASSYTTGGYNSPLHF. The DNA for the CDR3 is TGTGCCAGCAGTTACACGACAGGCGGGTATAATTCACCCCTCCACTTT.